This T cell receptor beta chain was identified during a study of blood T cell repertoires in COVID-19. Study background: The United States, Italy and Spain provided the acute and convalescent COVID-19 samples. Sources were T cells, B-cell-depleted T cells, or PBMCs; the material itself was cDNA or gDNA.

The CDR3 runs to 15 residues. The germline CDR1 and CDR2 sequences are MNHEY and SMNVEV (reference sequence). The V segment lost 3 bases and the J segment 9 bases; nucleotides outside the gene matches: 11. The table came from immunoSEQ multiplex PCR; TCRdb's copy has only in-frame clones and leaves some out. The sample contains hundreds of thousands of clones, 85% of which appear only once. V usage is TRBV27 and J usage is TRBJ2-7; 10 nucleotides agree with TRBD1. The receptor's source is a human donor in a cohort sampled during active COVID-19. The sample was peripheral blood. The chain's CDR3 is CASSFYPGQGLLQYF. CDR3 nucleotide sequence: TGTGCCAGCAGTTTTTATCCGGGACAGGGGCTCTTGCAGTACTTC.